The 9 T cell receptor beta chains presented below share a single source sample, sequenced in a study of cytomegalovirus exposure and HLA in healthy donors. PCR involved 60 Vbeta and 13 Jbeta primers. Only in-frame clones appear in the TCRdb table, and some are missing; sequencing was by immunoSEQ multiplex PCR. The sample lists 150,000 to 200,000 clones, 75% to 80% occurring once. The specimen was PBMCs. Every receptor here comes from a man between 40 and 49 years old in good health and CMV-seropositive.

This clone has a single count. The J gene is TRBJ1-2, the V gene TRBV6-5; 9 positions agree with TRBD1. CDR3 length: 14 amino acids. J gave up 6 bases and V 2 bases, and 4 bases lay outside the gene matches. Germline CDR1 and CDR2: MNHEY and SVGAGI. In DNA, the CDR3 is TGTGCCAGCAGTTACGGGACAGGGAATAATGGCTACACCTTC. The encoded protein is CASSYGTGNNGYTF.

The chain's CDR3 is CASSPGVAGSYEQYF. The CDR3 nucleotides read TGTGCCAGCAGTCCTGGAGTAGCGGGTTCCTACGAGCAGTACTTC. The chain combines TRBV28 with TRBJ2-7; 7 bases align to TRBD2. With 5 bases clipped from V and 1 base from J, the junction kept 8 bases outside the gene matches. Germline-derived CDR1 and CDR2 are MDHEN and SYDVKM. The CDR3 is made up of 15 amino acids.

The V call is TRBV2, the J call TRBJ2-2; TRBD1 aligns across 11 bases. Germline V gene data show CDR1 as SNHLY and CDR2 as FYNNEI. Losses at the gene ends were 8 bases for V and 5 bases for J; bases not matched to a gene: 4. This CDR3 comprises 14 residues. CDR3 coding DNA: TGTGCCAGCGGGGGACAGGGGGAGACCGGGGAGCTGTTTTTT. It yields the protein CASGGQGETGELFF.

This clone was observed a few times. The gene calls are TRBV28 and TRBJ1-1; D is uncertain. The CDR3 has 15 residues. Germline CDR1 reads MDHEN; CDR2 reads SYDVKM. V was trimmed by 7 bases and J by 0 bases, leaving 15 bases between them. Written as DNA, the CDR3 is TGTGCCAGCATCTCACCCGGTCGAGTGAACACTGAAGCTTTCTTT. It translates to CASISPGRVNTEAFF.

This clone was found a few times. The V and J genes are TRBV6-5 and TRBJ1-1, with TRBD1 identical over 7 bases. Germline CDR1 is MNHEY and CDR2 is SVGAGI. V gave up 2 bases and J gave up 1 base; unmatched junction bases: 1. This CDR3 is 14 amino acids long. The CDR3 DNA sequence: TGTGCCAGCAGTTACAACAGGGGGAACACTGAAGCTTTCTTT. Amino acids: CASSYNRGNTEAFF.

The J gene is TRBJ2-5, the V gene TRBV7-9; 12 bases are a match to TRBD1. V trimming: 4 bases; J trimming: 5 bases; junction bases outside the gene matches: 8. The CDR3 totals 16 residues. Germline V lookup: CDR1 SEHNR, CDR2 FQNEAQ (reference sequence). Here the CDR3 reads CASSSLPGQGAETQYF. The CDR3 DNA sequence: TGTGCCAGCAGCTCCCTACCGGGACAGGGGGCCGAGACCCAGTACTTC. Based on the CDR3 plus reference TRBV7-9 and TRBJ2-5, the full variable domain is DTGVSQNPRHKITKRGQNVTFRCDPISEHNRLYWYRQTLGQGPEFLTYFQNEAQLEKSRLLSDRFSAERPKGSFSTLEIQRTEQGDSAMYLCASSSLPGQGAETQYFGPGTRLLVL.

This sequence joins TRBV21-1 and TRBJ2-5; the D call in the table, TRBD2, was not verified against the DNA. TRBV21-1 is designated a pseudogene. The CDR3 is made up of 15 amino acids. CDR3 in DNA: TGTGCCAGCAGCGGGCTAGCGGAAAACCAAGAGACCCAGTACTTC. Translating gives CASSGLAENQETQYF.

Only one count was recorded for this clone. V gene TRBV6-5 combines with J gene TRBJ1-5, with D tentatively TRBD1 (5 bases). This CDR3 region has 12 residues. Looked up from germline, CDR1 is MNHEY and CDR2 is SVGAGI. Trimming removed 10 bases from V and 9 bases from J, with 16 bases in between. The chain's CDR3 is CATYSGVPPQHF. As DNA, the CDR3 is TGTGCCACCTACTCGGGGGTTCCGCCCCAGCATTTT.

CDR3 DNA sequence: TGTGCCAGCAGGGTTCAGGGCCTCGGCGAGCAGTACTTC. It translates to CASRVQGLGEQYF. The rearrangement links TRBV2 to TRBJ2-7; D may be TRBD1 (5 bases). CDR3 size: 13 residues. CDR1 SNHLY and CDR2 FYNNEI come from the germline V gene. Trimming took off 6 bases at V and 6 bases at J, with 15 bases between the two ends.